The 13 T cell receptor beta chains listed next were all sequenced from one sample in a study of T cells in Graves' hyperthyroidism and ophthalmopathy. Researchers took RNA transcripts and amplified the TCR beta CDR3 regions from them. The TCR CDR3 first-round RT-PCR relied on the HTBI primer set. TCRdb re-analysed the multiplex PCR reads in MiXCR, keeping a single row per CDR3 protein. Of some 600,000 distinct CDR3 sequences in the sample, approximately 14% are singletons; the top ten hold 5.8%. Input material: blood. The receptors here all came from a woman aged 25-40 years with Graves' hyperthyroidism that later progressed to Graves' ophthalmopathy.

Remarks on this clonotype: With a much larger clone just one base away, this may be a read error. The gene calls are TRBV11-3 and TRBJ1-1; the D is unclear. The CDR3 sequence is 14 residues long. V was clipped by 8 bases and J by 3 bases, with 16 bases between them. Germline V CDR1 and CDR2: SGHNT, YENEEA. CDR3 in amino acids: CASGSDWGYTEAFF. For the CDR3, the DNA is TGTGCCAGCGGCTCCGACTGGGGATACACTGAAGCTTTCTTT. Full variable domain (outside the CDR3, taken from reference TRBV11-3 and TRBJ1-1): EAGVVQSPRYKIIEKKQPVAFWCNPISGHNTLYWYLQNLGQGPELLIRYENEEAVDDSQLPKDRFSAERLKGVDSTLKIQPAELGDSAVYLCASGSDWGYTEAFFGQGTRLTVV.

Ten or more counts support this clonotype. V gene TRBV2 combines with J gene TRBJ1-5, with D hard to call. The V gene's germline CDR1 is SNHLY and CDR2 FYNNEI. The V end was cut by 3 bases, the J end by 0 bases, with 12 bases between. This CDR3 contains 16 residues. DNA for the CDR3: TGTGCCAGCAGTGAGCGGTCAGTGTATAGCAATCAGCCCCAGCATTTT. It translates to CASSERSVYSNQPQHF.

This clonotype was counted many times. CDR3 region: CASSRIWTATNQPQHF. The CDR3 DNA sequence: TGTGCCAGCAGCAGAATCTGGACAGCAACTAATCAGCCCCAGCATTTT. The chain is built from TRBV7-2 and TRBJ1-5; TRBD1 is a possible D gene (6 bases). This CDR3 has 16 residues. Deletions cut 5 bases from V and 4 bases from J, with 18 bases between. Germline lookup yields CDR1 SGHTA and CDR2 FQGNSA.

This clonotype was observed at least ten times. This rearrangement joins TRBV6-5 to TRBJ1-6; D is perhaps TRBD1 (6 bases). The CDR3 has 17 amino acids. V lost 2 bases to trimming and J lost 4 bases, with 15 bases between them. The germline V gene encodes CDR1 MNHEY and CDR2 SVGAGI. In nucleotides, the CDR3 is TGTGCCAGCAGTTACACCCCGCCGACAGGTTATAATTCACCCCTCCACTTT. This gives the protein CASSYTPPTGYNSPLHF.

The CDR3 region is CASSPAGGGIGNEQFF. As DNA, the CDR3 is TGTGCCAGCTCACCAGCAGGGGGGGGAATTGGAAATGAGCAGTTCTTC. J is TRBJ2-1 and V is TRBV18; D might be TRBD1 or TRBD2, each matching 7 bases. CDR1 and CDR2 from the germline V gene are KGHSH and LQKENI. V dropped 2 bases and J dropped 7 bases, with 18 bases sitting between them. The CDR3 extends over 16 amino acids.

V gene TRBV18 combines with J gene TRBJ1-3; D is unresolved. Trimming took 5 bases from V and 0 from J, leaving 11 bases between them. The CDR3 loop spans 15 amino acids. CDR1 and CDR2 from the germline V gene are KGHSH and LQKENI. The CDR3 DNA reads as TGTGCCAGCTCATCTACCCGGTTCTCTGGAAACACCATATATTTT. Translating gives CASSSTRFSGNTIYF. Supplemented by reference TRBV18 and TRBJ1-3, the full variable domain reads NAGVMQNPRHLVRRRGQEARLRCSPMKGHSHVYWYRQLPEEGLKFMVYLQKENIIDESGMPKERFSAEFPKEGPSILRIQQVVRGDSAAYFCASSSTRFSGNTIYFGEGSWLTVV.

The sample holds many counts of this clonotype. This rearrangement joins TRBV2 to TRBJ1-5; maybe TRBD1 (5 bases). V was shortened by 8 bases and J by 5 bases, with 16 bases between the two germline ends. There are 14 residues in the CDR3. The germline gives CDR1 SNHLY, CDR2 FYNNEI. The CDR3 sequence is CASGGSADDQPQHF. DNA of the CDR3: TGTGCCAGCGGGGGGTCCGCCGACGATCAGCCCCAGCATTTT.

This chain uses TRBV15 with TRBJ1-5, with D possibly matching TRBD1 (5 bases). Germline V lookup: CDR1 LNHNV, CDR2 YYDKDF (reference sequence). Trimming shortened V by 1 base and J by 2 bases, and 9 bases separated the two germline ends. This CDR3 comprises 15 residues. The CDR3 here is CATSRVGGGNQPQHF. CDR3 DNA: TGTGCCACCAGCAGAGTTGGGGGGGGCAATCAGCCCCAGCATTTT.

This clonotype was found many times. J is TRBJ2-3 and V is TRBV12-5; D is perhaps TRBD2 (6 bases). Germline V CDR1 and CDR2: LGHNT, FRNRAP. Trimming cost V 3 bases and J 4 bases, with 11 bases left between them. This CDR3 is 14 amino acids long. This CDR3 is CASGLLEGPDTQYF. CDR3 nucleotide sequence: TGTGCTAGTGGTTTATTGGAGGGCCCAGATACGCAGTATTTT.

This clonotype was seen many times. The CDR3 DNA reads TGCAGTGCTAGAGATAGCGGGAGGGCCTACGAGCAGTACTTC. This codes for CSARDSGRAYEQYF. The rearrangement joins TRBV20-1 to TRBJ2-7, with 11 nucleotides matching TRBD2. The CDR3 is made up of 14 amino acids. Germline CDR1 and CDR2: DFQATT and SNEGSKA (reference sequence). With V trimmed by 0 bases and J by 2 bases, 0 bases remained unmatched.

This clonotype was recorded many times. A read error may produce the germline difference seen at one junction end. The rearrangement links TRBV18 to TRBJ2-7, with D unresolved. The CDR3 length is 15 residues. Germline V gene sequence: CDR1 KGHSH, CDR2 LQKENI. The CDR3 sequence is CASSPPRLSSYEQYF. The CDR3 region has the DNA TGTGCCAGTTCACCACCTAGACTTAGCTCCTACGAGCAGTACTTC.

This clonotype was detected a few times. The rearrangement uses TRBV14 and TRBJ2-7; D gene uncertain. The CDR3 has 13 amino acids. The V and J ends lost 1 base and 3 bases respectively, with 7 bases between them. Germline V lookup: CDR1 SGHDN, CDR2 FVKESK. The CDR3 loop reads CASSQAFFYEQYF. Here the CDR3 DNA reads TGTGCCAGCAGCCAAGCCTTTTTCTACGAGCAGTACTTC. The whole variable domain, remainder taken from reference TRBV14 and TRBJ2-7, is EAGVTQFPSHSVIEKGQTVTLRCDPISGHDNLYWYRRVMGKEIKFLLHFVKESKQDESGMPNNRFLAERTGGTYSTLKVQPAELEDSGVYFCASSQAFFYEQYFGPGTRLTVT.

Many counts were recorded for this clonotype. This chain connects TRBV2 to TRBJ2-5; 8 bases are a match to TRBD1. The CDR3 covers 15 residues. Germline assignment: CDR1 SNHLY and CDR2 FYNNEI. The J segment lost 2 bases and the V segment lost 6 bases, leaving 8 bases of the junction unmatched. The CDR3 nucleotides are TGTGCCAGCAGGGGCCCGGGACAGGTACAAGAGACCCAGTACTTC. Residues: CASRGPGQVQETQYF.